Listed below are T cell receptor beta chains from one sample, sequenced in a study of cytomegalovirus exposure and HLA in healthy donors. The data were produced by immunoSEQ multiplex PCR, yet TCRdb's version contains in-frame clones alone and is incomplete. The top ten hold approximately 3.8% of the sample, which has about 120,000 clones, about 73% seen once. Sequencing input: PBMCs. These receptors were obtained from a woman in her forties in good health and CMV-seronegative. Each CDR3 is given with its conserved first and last residue. D genes are given only for firm matches. Some rows have no size entry. The others give once, few or many, or a class for an expanded clone.

>TRBJ2-5|TRBD1|-|14|TRBV28
CASSSDRVQETQYF
TGTGCCAGCAGTTCTGACAGGGTCCAAGAGACCCAGTACTTC
>TRBJ1-4|-|few|15|TRBV2
CASREQGLPREKLFF
TGTGCCAGCAGAGAGCAGGGACTACCTCGGGAAAAACTGTTTTTT
>TRBJ2-7|-|-|15|TRBV28
CASSRQGMDYYEQYF
TGTGCCAGCAGTCGACAGGGAATGGACTATTACGAGCAGTACTTC
>TRBJ2-5|-|-|15|TRBV7-7
CASSLDLQGLETQYF
TGTGCCAGCAGCTTAGATCTACAGGGTTTGGAGACCCAGTACTTC
>TRBJ1-2|-|-|16|TRBV5-1
CASSRGTDSLNYGYTF
TGCGCCAGCAGCCGCGGGACTGACAGCCTAAACTATGGCTACACCTTC
>TRBJ2-5|TRBD2|-|14|TRBV29-1
CSVEGGGTLGTQYF
TGCAGCGTTGAAGGCGGGGGGACCTTGGGGACCCAGTACTTC
>TRBJ2-5|-|-|14|TRBV4-3
CASSQPRTEETQYF
TGCGCCAGCAGCCAACCGCGGACAGAAGAGACCCAGTACTTC
>TRBJ1-6|-|-|15|TRBV6-6
CASTPAGSYNSPLHF
TGTGCCAGCACCCCGGCAGGCTCCTATAATTCACCCCTCCACTTT
>TRBJ2-1|-|-|16|TRBV7-2
CASSLVHPNGPHEQFF
TGTGCCAGCAGCTTAGTTCATCCGAATGGCCCACATGAGCAGTTCTTC
>TRBJ1-2|TRBD1|-|17|TRBV10-3
CAISEPGKGQGASCYTF
TGTGCCATCAGTGAGCCCGGAAAGGGACAGGGGGCTTCTTGCTACACCTTC
>TRBJ2-5|TRBD1|-|15|TRBV25-1
CASSRQGGYQETQYF
TGTGCCAGCAGCCGACAGGGGGGGTACCAAGAGACCCAGTACTTC
>TRBJ2-6|TRBD2|once|16|TRBV6-6
CAIGLAELSGANVLTF
TGTGCCATCGGACTAGCGGAACTCTCTGGGGCCAACGTCCTGACTTTC
>TRBJ2-3|TRBD1|few|16|TRBV5-6
CASSRTGRVLTDTQYF
TGTGCCAGCAGCCGGACAGGGAGAGTCCTTACAGATACGCAGTATTTT
>TRBJ2-7|TRBD1|-|16|TRBV4-3
CASSRTTGESSYEQYF
TGCGCCAGCTCTCGGACAACAGGGGAGAGCTCCTACGAGCAGTACTTC
>TRBJ1-5|-|-|14|TRBV6-1
CASRQGIHNQPQHF
TGTGCCAGCAGACAGGGTATCCACAATCAGCCCCAGCATTTT
>TRBJ2-7|-|-|20|TRBV21-1
CASSKAERRRGAGGLYEQYF
TGTGCCAGCAGCAAAGCAGAAAGAAGGAGGGGTGCGGGAGGACTCTACGAGCAGTACTTC
>TRBJ2-1|-|-|15|TRBV4-2
CASSQGQGSYNEQFF
TGTGCCAGCAGCCAGGGGCAGGGTTCCTACAATGAGCAGTTCTTC
>TRBJ1-3|TRBD1|-|15|TRBV28
CASSPGQGSGNTIYF
TGTGCCAGCAGTCCGGGACAGGGGAGTGGAAACACCATATATTTT
>TRBJ1-1|TRBD1|-|15|TRBV15
CATSRGDRAFPEAFF
TGTGCCACCAGCAGAGGGGACAGGGCATTCCCTGAAGCTTTCTTT
>TRBJ2-5|TRBD2|-|17|TRBV5-4
CASRGGLGTLGQETQYF
TGTGCCAGCAGGGGGGGGTTAGGGACGTTGGGGCAAGAGACCCAGTACTTC
>TRBJ2-1|-|-|16|TRBV9
CASSVIAESSYNEQFF
TGTGCCAGCAGCGTAATAGCGGAAAGCTCCTACAATGAGCAGTTCTTC
>TRBJ1-3|TRBD1|once|15|TRBV6-5
CASKSPGTGRNTIYF
TGTGCCAGCAAGTCACCTGGGACAGGGAGAAACACCATATATTTT
>TRBJ2-5|TRBD2|few|14|TRBV6-1
CASSPGGGSKTQYF
TGTGCCAGCAGTCCCGGGGGGGGCTCGAAGACCCAGTACTTC
>TRBJ1-1|-|-|13|TRBV4-1
CASSQDMNTEAFF
TGCGCCAGCAGCCAAGACATGAACACTGAAGCTTTCTTT
>TRBJ1-4|-|-|14|TRBV30
CAWNRAGLNEKLFF
TGTGCCTGGAACCGGGCAGGGCTTAATGAAAAACTGTTTTTT
>TRBJ2-3|-|few|19|TRBV7-9
CSFEGGGLLSYTSTDTQYF
TGTTCCTTCGAGGGGGGGGGTCTCTTATCCTACACTAGCACAGATACGCAGTATTTT
>TRBJ2-1|-|-|12|TRBV10-2
CASSEDSPRQFF
TGCGCCAGCAGTGAGGACTCCCCGCGGCAGTTCTTC
>TRBJ2-3|TRBD2|-|17|TRBV9
CASSVAASGRAGDTQYF
TGTGCCAGCAGCGTAGCAGCTAGCGGGAGGGCCGGGGATACGCAGTATTTT
>TRBJ2-2|TRBD2|-|16|TRBV9
CASSAEEREDTGELFF
TGTGCCAGCAGCGCTGAGGAGCGGGAGGACACCGGGGAGCTGTTTTTT
>TRBJ2-7|-|-|15|TRBV28
CASSLWPASSYEQYF
TGTGCCAGCAGTTTATGGCCAGCTAGCTCCTACGAGCAGTACTTC
>TRBJ2-1|TRBD2|few|16|TRBV6-5
CASSYSLLAGSDEQFF
TGTGCCAGCAGTTACTCTCTCCTAGCGGGTTCGGATGAGCAGTTCTTC
>TRBJ2-1|-|-|15|TRBV9
CASSVAPGQYNEQFF
TGTGCCAGCAGCGTAGCTCCCGGACAGTACAATGAGCAGTTCTTC
>TRBJ1-2|-|-|17|TRBV5-6
CASSFYVTGSRDSGYTF
TGTGCCAGCAGCTTCTACGTAACAGGGTCGAGAGATAGTGGCTACACCTTC
>TRBJ2-3|-|once|15|TRBV7-2
CASSLGGRDSNTQYF
TGTGCCAGCAGCTTAGGGGGCCGGGACTCAAATACGCAGTATTTT
>TRBJ1-4|-|-|14|TRBV4-3
CASSHAGKGEKLFF
TGCGCCAGCAGCCACGCAGGGAAGGGAGAAAAACTGTTTTTT
>TRBJ1-4|TRBD1|-|13|TRBV29-1
CSVRTGDNEKLFF
TGCAGCGTGCGGACAGGGGATAATGAAAAACTGTTTTTT
>TRBJ2-5|-|-|17|TRBV12-5
CASGSPRGDRAQETQYF
TGTGCTAGTGGTTCCCCGCGGGGGGACAGGGCCCAAGAGACCCAGTACTTC
>TRBJ1-1|TRBD1|-|16|TRBV6-6
CASSVDRGRGNTEAFF
TGTGCCAGCAGTGTAGACAGGGGGCGGGGGAACACTGAAGCTTTCTTT
>TRBJ1-4|TRBD1|-|14|TRBV5-1
CASSSGQGDEKLFF
TGCGCCAGCAGCTCTGGACAGGGAGATGAAAAACTGTTTTTT
>TRBJ2-2|TRBD2|-|16|TRBV25-1
CASTKDRGANTGELFF
TGTGCCAGCACCAAAGACCGGGGGGCGAACACCGGGGAGCTGTTTTTT
>TRBJ1-1|-|few|15|TRBV11-2
CASSPGLTQRTEAFF
TGTGCCAGCAGCCCCGGACTGACCCAACGCACTGAAGCTTTCTTT
>TRBJ1-2|-|medium-sized|13|TRBV19
CASSQGSNYGYTF
TGTGCCAGTAGTCAGGGTTCTAACTATGGCTACACCTTC
>TRBJ2-1|-|-|13|TRBV19
CASSIGNYNEQFF
TGTGCCAGTAGTATCGGGAATTACAATGAGCAGTTCTTC
>TRBJ1-1|TRBD1|-|15|TRBV5-8
CASSLRTHRGPEAFF
TGTGCCAGCAGCCTAAGAACCCACAGGGGTCCTGAAGCTTTCTTT
>TRBJ2-7|TRBD1|-|14|TRBV11-2
CASSLAQGAYEQYF
TGTGCCAGCAGCTTAGCACAGGGGGCCTACGAGCAGTACTTC
>TRBJ2-7|-|-|10|TRBV20-1
CSASASEQYF
TGCAGTGCTAGTGCGAGCGAGCAGTACTTC
>TRBJ2-1|-|-|11|TRBV5-6
CASSLPGEQFF
TGTGCCAGCAGCTTGCCGGGGGAGCAGTTCTTC
>TRBJ2-3|-|once|15|TRBV6-6
CASSYSYGARDTQYF
TGTGCCAGCAGTTACTCCTACGGAGCGAGGGATACGCAGTATTTT
>TRBJ2-7|TRBD2|-|14|TRBV28
CASSATSGRSEQYF
TGTGCCAGCAGTGCGACTAGCGGGAGATCCGAGCAGTACTTC
>TRBJ1-1|-|-|13|TRBV5-1
CASSLGGDTEAFF
TGCGCCAGCAGCCTAGGGGGGGACACTGAAGCTTTCTTT
>TRBJ2-1|TRBD1|once|14|TRBV5-1
CASSWTGDYNEQFF
TGCGCCAGCAGCTGGACAGGGGATTACAATGAGCAGTTCTTC
>TRBJ2-1|-|-|14|TRBV30
CAWSVPRVGNEQFF
TGTGCCTGGAGTGTACCCAGGGTTGGCAATGAGCAGTTCTTC
>TRBJ1-2|-|-|14|TRBV4-2
CASSQGTSNYGYTF
TGTGCCAGCAGTCAAGGGACATCCAACTATGGCTACACCTTC